The rows below give T cell receptor beta chains drawn from one sample of a study of blood T cell repertoires in COVID-19. Produced via immunoSEQ multiplex PCR; TCRdb's table is partial and in-frame only. The table includes some 200,000 clones, 84% detected once. What was sequenced was peripheral blood. Receptors originate from an elderly woman with COVID-19, enrolled during active disease. Both conserved end residues are part of each CDR3. The D gene is left open where the match is weak. The size field is filled for only some rows; it gives once, few, many or a size class.

CDR3 protein,CDR3 DNA,V gene,D gene,clone size,CDR3 length,J gene
CATQDRGNYGYTF,TGTGCCACCCAAGACAGGGGCAACTATGGCTACACCTTC,TRBV24-1,TRBD1,once,13,TRBJ1-2
CATSREQGSQPQHF,TGTGCCACCAGCAGAGAACAGGGCAGTCAGCCCCAGCATTTT,TRBV15,NA,NA,14,TRBJ1-5
CTSSQGTGGNEQFF,TGCACCAGCAGCCAAGGAACAGGGGGGAATGAGCAGTTCTTC,TRBV1,NA,NA,14,TRBJ2-1
CASSNLYSGGQETQYF,TGTGCCAGTAGTAATCTGTATAGCGGGGGTCAAGAGACCCAGTACTTC,TRBV19,TRBD2,NA,16,TRBJ2-5
CASSSAGPPARGTIYF,TGTGCCAGCAGCTCGGCAGGACCGCCGGCCAGGGGCACCATATATTTT,TRBV9,NA,NA,16,TRBJ1-3
CASSLQGANSPLHF,TGTGCCAGCAGCTTGCAGGGGGCAAATTCACCCCTCCACTTT,TRBV5-5,TRBD1,NA,14,TRBJ1-6
CASSSNSGGAVWGEQFF,TGTGCCAGTTCCTCGAATAGCGGGGGGGCTGTCTGGGGTGAGCAGTTCTTC,TRBV19,TRBD2,NA,17,TRBJ2-1
CASRNPGETQYF,TGTGCCAGTAGGAACCCGGGAGAGACCCAGTACTTC,TRBV19,NA,NA,12,TRBJ2-5
CSDGGTGETQYF,TGCAGCGATGGAGGGACGGGAGAGACCCAGTACTTC,TRBV29-1,NA,NA,12,TRBJ2-5
CAWITGGNEQYF,TGTGCCTGGATAACAGGGGGCAACGAGCAGTACTTC,TRBV30,TRBD1,NA,12,TRBJ2-7
CASSRPTGSSTEAFF,TGTGCCAGCAGCCGCCCGACAGGTTCTTCCACTGAAGCTTTCTTT,TRBV3-1/TRBV3-2,NA,NA,15,TRBJ1-1
CASSEQNSPLHF,TGTGCCAGCAGCGAGCAAAATTCACCCCTCCACTTT,TRBV7-8,NA,once,12,TRBJ1-6
CASSFGISGVTGELFF,TGTGCCAGCAGCTTTGGGATCAGCGGGGTAACCGGGGAGCTGTTTTTT,TRBV7-9,TRBD2,NA,16,TRBJ2-2
CASSLLNEAFF,TGTGCCAGCAGTTTACTCAACGAAGCTTTCTTT,TRBV6-6,NA,NA,11,TRBJ1-1
CASSYSNRGLSYGYTF,TGTGCCAGCAGTTACTCGAACAGGGGGCTTTCCTATGGCTACACCTTC,TRBV6-5,TRBD1,NA,16,TRBJ1-2
CASSLGTAEKLFF,TGTGCCAGCAGTCTCGGGACAGCTGAAAAACTGTTTTTT,TRBV27,TRBD1,NA,13,TRBJ1-4
CASSSSMNTEAFF,TGTGCCAGCAGCTCCTCTATGAACACTGAAGCTTTCTTT,TRBV7-2,NA,once,13,TRBJ1-1
CASSVGLAADTQYF,TGTGCCAGCAGCGTAGGACTAGCAGCGGATACGCAGTATTTT,TRBV9,TRBD2,NA,14,TRBJ2-3
CASSSPTGGQAAFF,TGTGCCAGCAGTTCCCCCACGGGGGGACAAGCAGCTTTCTTT,TRBV28,NA,NA,14,TRBJ1-1
CASSQDTKRGVTDTQYF,TGTGCCAGCAGCCAAGATACAAAGCGGGGGGTCACAGATACGCAGTATTTT,TRBV4-2,TRBD2,NA,17,TRBJ2-3
CASSFSTGGNEQFF,TGCGCCAGCAGCTTCTCTACAGGGGGGAATGAGCAGTTCTTC,TRBV5-1,TRBD1,NA,14,TRBJ2-1
CASSRTGLNTEAFF,TGTGCCAGCAGCAGGACAGGGTTGAACACTGAAGCTTTCTTT,TRBV9,TRBD1,NA,14,TRBJ1-1
CASSLGTASGYTF,TGTGCCAGCAGCTTAGGGACAGCGAGTGGCTACACCTTC,TRBV7-2,NA,NA,13,TRBJ1-2
CASSFLRGTGNTEAFF,TGTGCCAGCAGTTTTCTCCGGGGGACAGGCAACACTGAAGCTTTCTTT,TRBV6-5,TRBD1,NA,16,TRBJ1-1
CAIKNVGGQNTDTQYF,TGTGCCATCAAAAATGTCGGGGGGCAAAACACAGATACGCAGTATTTT,TRBV10-3,NA,NA,16,TRBJ2-3
CASSLDGGSYNEQFF,TGCGCCAGCAGCTTGGACGGTGGCTCCTACAATGAGCAGTTCTTC,TRBV5-1,NA,NA,15,TRBJ2-1